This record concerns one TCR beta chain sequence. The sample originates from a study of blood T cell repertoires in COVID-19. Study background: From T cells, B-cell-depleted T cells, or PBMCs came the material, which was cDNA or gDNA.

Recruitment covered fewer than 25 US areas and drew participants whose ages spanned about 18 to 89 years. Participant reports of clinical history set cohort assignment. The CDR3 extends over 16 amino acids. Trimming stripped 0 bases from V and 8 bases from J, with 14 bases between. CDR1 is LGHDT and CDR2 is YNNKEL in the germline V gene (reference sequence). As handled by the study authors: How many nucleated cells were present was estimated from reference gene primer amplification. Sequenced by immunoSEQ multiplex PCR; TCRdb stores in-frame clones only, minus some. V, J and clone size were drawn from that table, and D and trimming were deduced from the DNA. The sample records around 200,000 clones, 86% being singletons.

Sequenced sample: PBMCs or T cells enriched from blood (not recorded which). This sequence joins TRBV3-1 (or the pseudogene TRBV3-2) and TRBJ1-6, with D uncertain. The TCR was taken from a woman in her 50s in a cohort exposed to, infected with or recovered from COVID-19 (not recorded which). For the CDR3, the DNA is TGTGCCAGCAGCCAAGAACGCGGCGGAAGAGATTCACCCCTCCACTTT. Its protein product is CASSQERGGRDSPLHF.